The T cell receptor (beta chain) described here comes from a study of beta chain features in type 1 diabetes. Per the germline V gene, CDR1 is SEHNR and CDR2 is FQNEAQ (reference sequence). There are 14 residues in the CDR3. V was shortened by 1 base and J by 8 bases, with 14 bases between the two germline ends. Investigators reverse transcribed all isolated RNA, so they sequenced expressed TCRB transcripts. Repertoires were generated with immunoSEQ multiplex PCR, while TCRdb's copy carries only in-frame clones and drops some. The data contain almost 350,000 clones, approximately 8% of them seen just once; the ten biggest clones take up 0.44%.

This clonotype originated in a woman under 30 in good health. Sequencing used central memory CD4+ T cells from blood. J is TRBJ1-2 and V is TRBV7-9; D is undetermined. CDR3 in amino acids: CASSLDTPPSGYTF. DNA for the CDR3: TGTGCCAGCAGCTTAGATACCCCCCCTTCGGGCTACACCTTC. The full variable domain, rest sourced from reference TRBV7-9 and TRBJ1-2, is DTGVSQNPRHKITKRGQNVTFRCDPISEHNRLYWYRQTLGQGPEFLTYFQNEAQLEKSRLLSDRFSAERPKGSFSTLEIQRTEQGDSAMYLCASSLDTPPSGYTFGSGTRLTVV.